This passage covers 18 T cell receptor beta chains from one sample sequenced in a study of neurological immune-mediated disorders. TCRdb called the 5' RACE reads again in MiXCR, with one record for every CDR3 protein. The data contain under 100,000 distinct CDR3 sequences, 13% of them seen just once; the ten biggest clones take up 5%. The time point denotes: longitudinal time-point 2. Sequenced input: PBMCs. The source of these receptors is a female donor with HTLV-1-associated myelopathy (HAM/TSP).

The gene calls are TRBV7-2 and TRBJ1-2; possibly TRBD1 for D (6 bases). The CDR3 consists of 15 residues. With 1 base removed from V and 4 bases from J, the gap between germline ends came to 13 bases. CDR1 and CDR2 from the germline V gene are SGHTA and FQGNSA. The chain's CDR3 is CASSLVPGVFYGYTF. The CDR3 DNA reads as TGTGCCAGCAGCTTAGTCCCAGGGGTATTCTATGGCTACACCTTC.

In its sample, this clonotype was seen many times. This chain uses TRBV5-1 with TRBJ1-2; D uncertain. Germline CDR1 and CDR2: SGHRS and YFSETQ. CDR3 length: 14 amino acids. Trimming cost V 3 bases and J 8 bases, with 17 bases left between them. The DNA for the CDR3 is TGCGCCAGCAGCTCGCCGGCTAAAGGAGGAGGCTACACCTTC. Translating it yields CASSSPAKGGGYTF.

This clonotype came up many times. The rearrangement links TRBV9 to TRBJ2-3; TRBD2 matches 8 bases. The CDR3 spans 15 residues. Germline loops: CDR1 SGDLS, CDR2 YYNGEE. Trimming at V came to 6 bases and at J to 0 bases, leaving 6 bases not matched to a gene. The CDR3 region is CASNAGGGSTDTQYF. In nucleotides, the CDR3 is TGTGCCAGCAATGCCGGCGGGGGGAGCACAGATACGCAGTATTTT.

This clonotype appeared many times. The V call is TRBV20-1, the J call TRBJ1-1, with D uncertain. The ends were cut back, 2 bases at V and 1 base at J, with 14 bases in the middle. Germline loops: CDR1 DFQATT, CDR2 SNEGSKA (reference sequence). The CDR3 extends over 15 amino acids. The CDR3 loop reads CSARKGRKGNTEAFF. The CDR3 DNA reads as TGCAGTGCTAGAAAGGGCAGGAAAGGGAACACTGAAGCTTTCTTT.

This clonotype was counted at least ten times. The V gene is TRBV20-1, the J gene TRBJ2-3; no clear D gene. Trimming stripped 3 bases from V and 6 bases from J, with 10 bases between. Germline CDR1 is DFQATT and CDR2 is SNEGSKA (reference sequence). This CDR3 region has 12 residues. DNA for the CDR3: TGCAGTGCTAGTATGTCAGCTGATACGCAGTATTTT. Its protein is CSASMSADTQYF.

In its sample, this clonotype was seen a few times. V usage is TRBV6-5 and J usage is TRBJ2-3, with D uncertain. Germline V gene data show CDR1 as MNHEY and CDR2 as SVGAGI. Between the trimmed V and J ends, which lost 0 bases and 4 bases, there was a span of 11 bases. This CDR3 spans 15 amino acids. CDR3 sequence reads: CASSYSWDRADTQYF. The CDR3, as DNA: TGTGCCAGCAGTTACTCGTGGGATAGGGCAGATACGCAGTATTTT.

Worth noting for this clonotype: One end of the junction is discordant with germline, which a read error may explain. CDR3 DNA: TGCAGTGCCGTTGCTAGCCCCTCCTACTATGAGCAGTTCTTC. This encodes CSAVASPSYYEQFF. The chain uses TRBV20-1 and TRBJ2-1; D is possibly TRBD2 (5 bases). The germline CDR1 and CDR2 sequences are DFQATT and SNEGSKA (reference sequence). This CDR3 region has 14 residues.

This clonotype was seen repeatedly, ten times or more. The chain recombines TRBV27 with TRBJ2-3, with D unresolved. The CDR3 has 16 residues. From germline, CDR1 is MNHEY and CDR2 SMNVEV (reference sequence). V lost 3 bases and J 2 bases, leaving 15 bases between the germline ends. The CDR3 nucleotides read TGTGCCAGCAGTTTTCGCCCGTATTCCCCCACAGATACGCAGTATTTT. This gives the protein CASSFRPYSPTDTQYF.

The table lists this clonotype with a few counts. V usage is TRBV7-2 and J usage is TRBJ2-7, with 9 bases lining up with TRBD2. Per the germline V gene, CDR1 is SGHTA and CDR2 is FQGNSA. The V and J ends lost 5 bases and 2 bases, in that order; junction bases with no gene match: 4. The length of the CDR3 is 14 residues. The CDR3 here is CASSGGTSTYEQYF. The CDR3 bases are TGTGCCAGCAGCGGCGGGACTAGCACCTACGAGCAGTACTTC.

This clonotype was detected many times. As DNA, the CDR3 is TGTGCCAGCACCCTCGGCACCAGGGCGAACACCGGGGAGCTGTTTTTT. Its protein is CASTLGTRANTGELFF. This chain uses TRBV5-8 with TRBJ2-2; D may be TRBD1 (5 bases). This CDR3 spans 16 amino acids. V was trimmed by 6 bases and J by 0 bases, leaving 15 bases between them. Germline CDR1 SGHTS, CDR2 YDEGEE. The whole variable domain, remainder taken from reference TRBV5-8 and TRBJ2-2, is EAGVTQSPTHLIKTRGQQATLRCSPISGHTSVYWYQQALGLGLQFLLWYDEGEERNRGNFPPRFSGRQFPNYSSELNVNALELEDSALYLCASTLGTRANTGELFFGEGSRLTVL.

This clonotype was seen ten or more times. The chain is built from TRBV5-5 and TRBJ1-1; D is perhaps TRBD1 (5 bases). V dropped 2 bases and J dropped 0 bases, with 8 bases sitting between them. Germline V gives CDR1 SGHKS, CDR2 YYEKEE (reference sequence). The CDR3 covers 14 residues. The CDR3 protein is CASSFPGMNTEAFF. The CDR3 nucleotides read TGTGCCAGCAGCTTCCCAGGGATGAACACTGAAGCTTTCTTT.

Points on this clonotype: Since a much larger clone is just one base distant, this may be a read error. V and J are TRBV3-1 and TRBJ2-3; D unclear. Deletions cut 4 bases from V and 4 bases from J, with 18 bases between. Germline lookup yields CDR1 LGHDT and CDR2 YNNKEL (reference sequence). The CDR3 consists of 16 residues. CDR3 sequence (DNA): TGTGCCAGCAGCCTAGGACCCATTGGAAGGGCAGATACGCAGTATTTT. Encoded protein: CASSLGPIGRADTQYF.

The sample holds many counts of this clonotype. The chain uses TRBV5-1 and TRBJ2-2, with D possibly being TRBD1 (6 bases). Germline V gene data show CDR1 as SGHRS and CDR2 as YFSETQ. V gave up 0 bases and J gave up 2 bases, with 8 bases separating them. This CDR3 is 15 amino acids long. The CDR3 reads CASSLGTVNTGELFF. The CDR3 coding sequence is TGCGCCAGCAGCTTGGGGACAGTAAACACCGGGGAGCTGTTTTTT.

This clonotype has at least ten counts. The V gene is TRBV2, the J gene TRBJ2-7; 7 bases fit TRBD1. The V and J ends lost 6 bases and 4 bases, in that order; junction bases with no gene match: 6. Germline V CDR1 and CDR2: SNHLY, FYNNEI. The CDR3 length is 13 residues. Written as DNA, the CDR3 is TGTGCCAGCAGCCACGAGACAGGGTACGAGCAGTACTTC. It specifies CASSHETGYEQYF.

This clonotype has at least ten counts. This CDR3 is CASSYAGLGRNEQFF. The DNA of the CDR3 is TGTGCCAGCAGTTACGCGGGGCTGGGACGCAATGAGCAGTTCTTC. V usage is TRBV12-3 or TRBV12-4 and J usage is TRBJ2-1; D possibly corresponds to TRBD2 (6 bases). V shed 4 bases and J shed 6 bases, with 16 bases lying between them. The length of the CDR3 is 15 residues.

This clonotype appeared many times. This chain uses TRBV9 with TRBJ2-1; 9 nucleotides match TRBD2. This CDR3 is 17 amino acids long. CDR1 SGDLS and CDR2 YYNGEE come from the germline V gene. V trimming: 1 base; J trimming: 1 base; junction bases outside the gene matches: 6. CDR3 DNA: TGTGCCAGCAGCGTAACAAGCGGGGGGCTGTCCTACAATGAGCAGTTCTTC. Translating it yields CASSVTSGGLSYNEQFF.

This clonotype has ten or more counts. This rearrangement joins TRBV7-6 to TRBJ2-3; 7 nucleotides agree with TRBD2. Trimming took 2 bases from V and 2 from J; bases not matched to a gene: 7. Looked up from germline, CDR1 is SGHVS and CDR2 is FNYEAQ. The CDR3 is 16 residues long. The CDR3 DNA reads as TGTGCCAGCAGCTTAAGTTGGGGGGGAGACACAGATACGCAGTATTTT. Amino acids: CASSLSWGGDTDTQYF. Combining the CDR3 with reference TRBV7-6 and TRBJ2-3 gives the whole variable domain GAGVSQSPRYKVTKRGQDVALRCDPISGHVSLYWYRQALGQGPEFLTYFNYEAQQDKSGLPNDRFSAERPEGSISTLTIQRTEQRDSAMYRCASSLSWGGDTDTQYFGPGTRLTVL.

The table lists this clonotype with many counts. V usage is TRBV5-1 and J usage is TRBJ2-1; TRBD2 aligns across 16 bases. Trimming removed 4 bases from V and 7 bases from J; junction bases left unmatched: 8. The CDR3 extends over 17 amino acids. Per the germline V gene, CDR1 is SGHRS and CDR2 is YFSETQ. The CDR3 nucleotides are TGCGCCAGCAGCCGGGCCGGGACTAGCGGGGGGGGTAATGAGCAGTTCTTC. This codes for CASSRAGTSGGGNEQFF.